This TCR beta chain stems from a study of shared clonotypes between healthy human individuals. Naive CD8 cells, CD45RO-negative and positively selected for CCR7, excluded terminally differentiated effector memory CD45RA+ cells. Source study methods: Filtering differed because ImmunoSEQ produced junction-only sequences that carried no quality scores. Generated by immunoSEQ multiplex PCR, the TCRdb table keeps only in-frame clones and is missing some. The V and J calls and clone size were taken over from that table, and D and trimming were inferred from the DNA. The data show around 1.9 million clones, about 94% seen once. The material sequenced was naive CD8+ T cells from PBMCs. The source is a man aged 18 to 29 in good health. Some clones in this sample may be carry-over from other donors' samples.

The CDR3 nucleotides read TGTGCCTGCAATACAGGCTCCTACAATGAGCAGTTCTTC. Translating gives CACNTGSYNEQFF. The chain is built from TRBV30 and TRBJ2-1; D is perhaps TRBD1 (5 bases). V was trimmed by 6 bases and J by 0 bases, leaving 9 bases between them. The CDR3 has 13 amino acids. Germline CDR1 and CDR2: GTSNPN and SVGIG (reference sequence). Based on the CDR3 plus reference TRBV30 and TRBJ2-1, the full variable domain is SQTIHQWPATLVQPVGSPLSLECTVEGTSNPNLYWYRQAAGRGLQLLFYSVGIGQISSEVPQNLSASRPQDRQFILSSKKLLLSDSGFYLCACNTGSYNEQFFGPGTRLTVL.